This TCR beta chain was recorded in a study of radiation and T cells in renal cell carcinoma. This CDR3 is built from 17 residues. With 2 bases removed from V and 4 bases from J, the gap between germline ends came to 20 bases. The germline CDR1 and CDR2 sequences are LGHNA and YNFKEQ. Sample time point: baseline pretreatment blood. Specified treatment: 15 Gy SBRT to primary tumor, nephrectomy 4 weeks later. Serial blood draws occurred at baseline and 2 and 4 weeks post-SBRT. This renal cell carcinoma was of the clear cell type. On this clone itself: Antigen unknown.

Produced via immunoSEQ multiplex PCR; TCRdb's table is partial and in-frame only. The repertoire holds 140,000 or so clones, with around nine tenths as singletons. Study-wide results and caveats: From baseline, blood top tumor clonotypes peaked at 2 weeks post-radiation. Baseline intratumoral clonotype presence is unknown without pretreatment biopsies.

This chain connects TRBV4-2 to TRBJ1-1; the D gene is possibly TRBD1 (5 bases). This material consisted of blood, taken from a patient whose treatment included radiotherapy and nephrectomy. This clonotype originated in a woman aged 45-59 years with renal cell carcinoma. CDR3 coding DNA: TGTGCCAGCAGCCAATCAATTGGGACGGGGAAGTCCACTGAAGCTTTCTTT. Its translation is CASSQSIGTGKSTEAFF.